In its sample, the clone carrying this TCR beta chain was seen once. The V end lost 5 bases, the J end lost 2 bases, and 12 bases lay between the germline ends. The CDR3 consists of 14 residues. In germline, CDR1 is SGHVS, CDR2 FNYEAQ. The repertoire was sequenced with immunoSEQ multiplex PCR; TCRdb's copy has only in-frame clones and lacks some. The table shows 50,000 to 70,000 clones, with approximately 92% occurring only once. These data come from a study of technical replicates of blood from several donors. V is TRBV7-6 and J is TRBJ1-2; D gene uncertain. The sequence derives from a human donor in good health. Some clones in this sample may be carry-over from other donors' samples. What was sequenced was PBMCs. CDR3 sequence (DNA): TGTGCCAGCAGCCCCGACAAATTGAACTATGGCTACACCTTC. Translated, it gives CASSPDKLNYGYTF.